The clone carrying this TCR beta chain came up many times. These data belong to a study of CD8 T cells in ankylosing spondylitis. Each CDR3 protein is one row after TCRdb ran MiXCR on the 5' RACE reads. The sample has some 250,000 distinct CDR3 sequences, over 8.5% seen once. The germline V and J ends were trimmed by 3 bases and 4 bases, with 12 bases remaining between them. The CDR3 consists of 13 residues. Germline values: CDR1 DFQATT, CDR2 SNEGSKA (reference sequence). The TCR comes from a male donor with ankylosing spondylitis or in good health (not recorded which). The rearrangement uses TRBV20-1 and TRBJ1-1, with D maybe TRBD1 (5 bases). The sample consisted of blood, either unsorted or a sorted T cell fraction (not recorded which). The CDR3 sequence is CSASLRAGTEAFF. Here the CDR3 DNA reads TGCAGTGCTAGCCTCAGGGCAGGCACTGAAGCTTTCTTT.